A selection of T cell receptor beta chains follows, all from one sample in a study of sequential checkpoint blockade in melanoma. Measured with immunoSEQ multiplex PCR; TCRdb has only the in-frame clones, and not every one. The repertoire holds 15,000 to 20,000 clones, with approximately 74% as singletons. Sample: CD8+ T cells sorted from blood (inferred from file names), taken from a patient given nivolumab and ipilimumab in sequence. All receptors derive from a human donor with melanoma. Both conserved end residues are part of each CDR3. The D gene is left open where the match is weak. Clone size is shown for a subset of rows, as once, few, many or a class of expanded clone.

V gene	J gene	clone size	D gene	CDR3 DNA	CDR3 protein
TRBV27	TRBJ2-7	NA	TRBD1	TGTGCCACGGGACAGGGGCGCTACGAGCAGTACTTC	CATGQGRYEQYF
TRBV10-2	TRBJ2-7	NA	NA	TGCGCCAGTCAGGACACCTACGAGCAGTACTTC	CASQDTYEQYF
TRBV27	TRBJ1-2	NA	NA	TGTGCCAGCAGTCTCTCCCAGGGTGGAGGCTACACCTTC	CASSLSQGGGYTF
TRBV9	TRBJ2-5	NA	NA	TGTGCCAGCAGCGTAGGCTCGGGTGAGACCCAGTACTTC	CASSVGSGETQYF
TRBV6-1	TRBJ1-2	NA	NA	TGTGCCAGCTACTTCGGGGGTATTAACTATGGCTACACCTTC	CASYFGGINYGYTF
TRBV4-3	TRBJ1-1	NA	NA	TGCGCCAGCAGCCAAGATGGGGGGATGAGCGGCACTGAAGCTTTCTTT	CASSQDGGMSGTEAFF
TRBV27	TRBJ2-1	few	NA	TGTGCCAGCAGGCGGCACCGGGACTTCTTTTTCAATGAGCAGTTCTTC	CASRRHRDFFFNEQFF
TRBV7-2	TRBJ2-3	NA	TRBD2	TGTGCCAGCAGCTTACGTGGGACTAGCGGGGGGCGGATAGATACGCAGTATTTT	CASSLRGTSGGRIDTQYF
TRBV13	TRBJ2-7	few	TRBD1	TGTGCCAGCAGCTTTTTATCTGGGACAGCCTACGAGCAGTACTTC	CASSFLSGTAYEQYF
TRBV4-1	TRBJ2-1	NA	NA	TGCGCCAGCAGCCCGGGGGTGATTGGGGAGCAGTTCTTC	CASSPGVIGEQFF
TRBV4-3	TRBJ2-1	few	TRBD2	TGCGCCAGCAGCCAAGAGCTAAGACTAGCGTACAATGAGCAGTTCTTC	CASSQELRLAYNEQFF
TRBV13	TRBJ2-5	NA	TRBD2	TGTGCCAGCAGCACCTCAAGCGGGAGGGTTCAGGAGACCCAGTACTTC	CASSTSSGRVQETQYF
TRBV14	TRBJ1-4	NA	NA	TGTGCCAGCAGCCCTCAGGGGTGGGGAAACGAAAAACTGTTTTTT	CASSPQGWGNEKLFF
TRBV11-2	TRBJ2-7	NA	NA	TGTGCCAGCAGCCCAGAGACTTTCTCCTACGAGCAGTACTTC	CASSPETFSYEQYF
TRBV9	TRBJ2-1	NA	TRBD1	TGTGCCAGCAGCGGAGGGACAGGGAACAATGAGCAGTTCTTC	CASSGGTGNNEQFF
TRBV28	TRBJ2-7	medium-sized	TRBD1	TGTGCCAGCAGTTTAAGGACAGGGGGCCGCGAGCAGTACTTC	CASSLRTGGREQYF
TRBV12-2	TRBJ1-2	few	NA	TGTGCAAGTCGCTCCAGAGAGGCAGGGGTTAACTATGGCTACACCTTC	CASRSREAGVNYGYTF
TRBV29-1	TRBJ2-2	NA	NA	TGCAGCGTTGCAGTCCTTTTCGCCGGGGAGCTGTTTTTT	CSVAVLFAGELFF
TRBV27	TRBJ2-7	NA	TRBD1	TGTGCCAGCAGTGCAGGGGGCTACGAGCAGTACTTC	CASSAGGYEQYF
TRBV6-5	TRBJ1-1	NA	TRBD1	TGTGCCAGCAGCCCCGGACAGGAGGGAACTGAAGCTTTCTTT	CASSPGQEGTEAFF
TRBV6-5	TRBJ1-1	NA	NA	TGTGCCAGCAGTTACTCAGGGGGTACTGAAGCTTTCTTT	CASSYSGGTEAFF
TRBV9	TRBJ2-1	NA	NA	TGTGCCAGCAGCGTCCAAGGGGGTGAGCAGTTCTTC	CASSVQGGEQFF
TRBV5-4	TRBJ1-4	NA	NA	TGTGCCAGCGGACGTGGGGAGAATGAAAAACTGTTTTTT	CASGRGENEKLFF
TRBV6-4	TRBJ2-3	few	NA	TGTGCCAGCAGTGAACGTGAGCCGCCAGATACGCAGTATTTT	CASSEREPPDTQYF
TRBV15	TRBJ2-7	NA	TRBD2	TGTGCCACCAGCGTGGGAGCGGGGAGCTCCTACGAGCAGTACTTC	CATSVGAGSSYEQYF
TRBV6-5	TRBJ2-3	NA	TRBD1	TGTGCCAGCAGACTCCGACAGACAGGGAAAGATACGCAGTATTTT	CASRLRQTGKDTQYF
TRBV10-3	TRBJ1-1	NA	NA	TGTGCCATCAGTGGGGAGGTCACGGGCACTGAAGCTTTCTTT	CAISGEVTGTEAFF
TRBV12-5	TRBJ2-7	medium-sized	TRBD1	TGTGCTAGTGATTCACCGGGACAGGGCTACGAGCAGTACTTC	CASDSPGQGYEQYF
TRBV9	TRBJ2-2	NA	TRBD1	TGTGCCAGCAGCGCTGGGACAGGGCTAAACACCGGGGAGCTGTTTTTT	CASSAGTGLNTGELFF
TRBV5-8	TRBJ2-7	NA	TRBD1	TGTGCCAGCAGCCTTGAACCGGGACAGGGGTTCCACGAGCAGTACTTC	CASSLEPGQGFHEQYF
TRBV11-3	TRBJ2-1	once	NA	TGTGCCAGCAGCTTCGGGGGACCTGAGCAGTTCTTC	CASSFGGPEQFF
TRBV7-6	TRBJ2-7	NA	NA	TGTGCCAGCAGCTTAGGGGCTGGGGCAGTTCACTCCTACGAGCAGTACTTC	CASSLGAGAVHSYEQYF
TRBV1	TRBJ1-4	once	NA	TGCGCCAGCAGCCCAGTCCCGGGACAGGGACCTAATGAAAAACTGTTTTTT	CASSPVPGQGPNEKLFF
TRBV29-1	TRBJ1-1	once	NA	TGCAGCGTTGAATATAGGGGGGGGGCAGGGCGCATGAACACTGAAGCTTTCTTT	CSVEYRGGAGRMNTEAFF
TRBV25-1	TRBJ2-1	NA	NA	TGTGCCAGCAGTGATCTCGGGTCCTTGTCCTACAATGAGCAGTTCTTC	CASSDLGSLSYNEQFF
TRBV25-1	TRBJ1-2	NA	NA	TGTGCCAGCAGGGCAGGGTATGGCTACACCTTC	CASRAGYGYTF
TRBV4-3	TRBJ1-1	NA	TRBD1	TGCGCCAGCAGCCAAGAATTTTTTGCGCCACGGAACAGGGGAGAGAGGACTGAAGCTTTCTTT	CASSQEFFAPRNRGERTEAFF
TRBV11-1	TRBJ2-5	NA	NA	TGTGCCAGCAGCGTTGGGGGGGCCGAGACCCAGTACTTC	CASSVGGAETQYF
TRBV5-4	TRBJ2-7	few	TRBD1	TGTGCCAGCAGTTATAGGGGGCACTACGAGCAGTACTTC	CASSYRGHYEQYF
TRBV7-8	TRBJ1-1	NA	TRBD1	TGTGCCAGCAGCCGCCTACAGGGGAGAAACACTGAAGCTTTCTTT	CASSRLQGRNTEAFF
TRBV25-1	TRBJ2-7	NA	TRBD1	TGTGCCAGCAGCGAACAGGGGGCTATATACGAGCAGTACTTC	CASSEQGAIYEQYF
TRBV7-2	TRBJ2-5	NA	TRBD2	TGTGCCAGCAGCTTACTCCCTAGCGGGGGGGCCTGGGAGACCCAGTACTTC	CASSLLPSGGAWETQYF
TRBV14	TRBJ2-1	NA	NA	TGTGCCAGCAGCCAAGATAGATTGCAGGGGAGCTCCTACAATGAGCAGTTCTTC	CASSQDRLQGSSYNEQFF
TRBV5-6	TRBJ1-5	NA	NA	TGTGCCAGCAGCTTCTCCTTGACAGAAGACAATCAGCCCCAGCATTTT	CASSFSLTEDNQPQHF
TRBV18	TRBJ1-2	NA	NA	TGTGCCAGCTCACCACAGCGGGGTGATGGCTACACCTTC	CASSPQRGDGYTF
TRBV2	TRBJ2-7	NA	TRBD2	TGTGCCAGCAGTGAGGGTAAGGGAGGGCGCTCCTACGAGCAGTACTTC	CASSEGKGGRSYEQYF
TRBV6-5	TRBJ2-3	NA	NA	TGTGCCAGCAGTTTAGCACCTACCCTCTCATCGCAGTATTTT	CASSLAPTLSSQYF